The T cell receptor (beta chain) under discussion was sequenced for a study of blood T cell repertoires in COVID-19. Germline loops: CDR1 SSHAT, CDR2 FNYEAQ (reference sequence). CDR3 size: 13 residues. V was pared by 3 bases and J by 2 bases, with 7 bases between. In the authors' workflow: It was from reference gene primer amplification that nucleated cell counts were estimated. The repertoire was sequenced with immunoSEQ multiplex PCR; TCRdb's copy has only in-frame clones and lacks some. V and J calls and clone size follow that table, whereas D and trimming were derived from the DNA. Seen here are approximately 410,000 clones, about nine tenths observed once, and the top ten hold 1.4%.

Sequenced sample: peripheral blood. The chain joins TRBV7-7 to TRBJ1-1; D is ambiguous. This sequence originates from a woman aged 25 to 45 with active or convalescent COVID-19. The CDR3 DNA is TGTGCCAGCAGCTTCAGTCTTAACACTGAAGCTTTCTTT. Residues: CASSFSLNTEAFF.